This T cell receptor (beta chain) was observed in a study of T-cell memory formation after mild COVID-19. Turning to the study itself: There were largely donor-specific TCR clusters.

The germline V gene encodes CDR1 SGHVS and CDR2 FQNEAQ. CDR3 length: 15 amino acids. The J segment lost 2 bases and the V segment lost 7 bases, leaving 5 bases of the junction unmatched. Study-level findings and limits: Cross-reactive memory apparently joined, as some responding clones appeared in pre-infection memory.

Only a few counts were recorded for this clonotype. The antigen is not known. TCRdb re-called the 5' RACE reads through MiXCR, storing one row per CDR3 protein. The sample yields 250,000 to 300,000 distinct CDR3 sequences, about 17% seen once. The chain recombines TRBV7-8 with TRBJ2-1, with 10 nucleotides matching TRBD1. Sequenced sample: PBMCs or a T cell subset sorted from them (not recorded which). This clonotype originated in a man younger than 35 who had mild COVID-19 (a few samples of this study predate the infection). Cell type and time point are not known. The chain's CDR3 is CASTLDRGPYNEQFF. CDR3 in DNA: TGTGCCAGCACCCTAGACAGGGGGCCCTACAATGAGCAGTTCTTC.